The rows below give T cell receptor beta chains drawn from one sample of a study of T cells in Graves' hyperthyroidism and ophthalmopathy. TCRdb redid the calling of the multiplex PCR reads with MiXCR, one entry per CDR3 protein. The sample yields under 750,000 distinct CDR3 sequences, about 17% seen once. The source material was blood. These receptors all come from a woman in her 50s with Graves' hyperthyroidism that later progressed to Graves' ophthalmopathy. Each CDR3 is given with its conserved first and last residue. D genes are given only for firm matches. Rows give clone size only sometimes, using once, few, many, or a class for an expanded clone.

abundance	d_gene	j_gene	v_gene	CDR3aa	CDR3nt
-	-	TRBJ1-2	TRBV6-1	CASGDSYGYTF	TGTGCCAGCGGTGACAGCTATGGCTACACCTTC
once	-	TRBJ1-4	TRBV7-9	CPSSPYSARDEKLFF	TGTCCCAGCAGCCCGTACTCGGCTAGGGATGAAAAACTGTTTTTT
few	-	TRBJ1-5	TRBV5-1	CASSFETGDQPQHF	TGCGCCAGCAGCTTTGAAACGGGTGATCAGCCCCAGCATTTT
many	-	TRBJ2-3	TRBV5-1	CASRQGATDTQYF	TGCGCCAGCAGACAGGGCGCCACAGATACGCAGTATTTT
-	-	TRBJ1-4	TRBV19	CATREGGANEKLFF	TGTGCCACTCGAGAGGGTGGAGCTAATGAAAAACTGTTTTTT
-	-	TRBJ2-3	TRBV5-4	CASRAVGLSDTDTQYF	TGTGCCAGCAGGGCGGTAGGACTGAGTGACACAGATACGCAGTATTTT
-	TRBD1	TRBJ2-6	TRBV5-8	CASSLTGGNSGANVLTF	TGCGCCAGCAGCTTGACAGGGGGAAACAGTGGGGCCAACGTCCTGACTTTC
-	TRBD1	TRBJ1-1	TRBV19	CASSRDSLGNTEAFF	TGTGCCAGTAGTCGGGACAGTTTGGGGAACACTGAAGCTTTCTTT
-	TRBD1	TRBJ2-1	TRBV20-1	CSARDRQGGIEQFF	TGCAGTGCTAGAGACAGACAGGGGGGCATTGAGCAGTTCTTC
few	-	TRBJ2-3	TRBV24-1	CATGLHGTDTQYF	TGTGCCACCGGCTTGCACGGCACAGATACGCAGTATTTT
-	TRBD2	TRBJ2-3	TRBV20-1	CSIAGGRADTQYF	TGCAGTATAGCGGGGGGGCGGGCGGATACGCAGTATTTT
many	TRBD2	TRBJ2-1	TRBV29-1	CSGTTSGGDNEQFF	TGCAGCGGGACAACTAGCGGGGGGGACAATGAGCAGTTCTTC
-	-	TRBJ2-2	TRBV24-1	CATSSRTTNTGELFF	TGTGCCACCAGTTCCCGGACCACGAACACCGGGGAGCTGTTTTTT
many	TRBD1	TRBJ1-2	TRBV30	CAWSATDRGIGYTF	TGTGCCTGGAGTGCAACCGACAGGGGAATCGGCTACACCTTC
-	-	TRBJ1-2	TRBV9	CASSIQPQGLDGYTF	TGTGCCAGCAGCATTCAACCCCAGGGTCTAGATGGCTACACCTTC
many	-	TRBJ2-7	TRBV6-1	CASNVRGSYEQYF	TGTGCCAGCAATGTCCGGGGATCCTACGAGCAGTACTTC
-	TRBD2	TRBJ2-3	TRBV4-1	CASSQVLSGGTDTQYF	TGCGCCAGCAGCCAAGTCCTGAGCGGGGGGACAGATACGCAGTATTTT
-	-	TRBJ2-5	TRBV6-1	CASSEAAARVETQYF	TGTGCCAGCAGTGAAGCCGCGGCCAGGGTGGAGACCCAGTACTTC
few	TRBD2	TRBJ2-1	TRBV27	CASSSNPRTSGIYNEQFF	TGTGCCAGCAGTTCCAACCCCAGGACTAGCGGTATCTACAATGAGCAGTTCTTC
many	TRBD1	TRBJ2-1	TRBV7-9	CASSGTETYNEQFF	TGTGCCAGCTCCGGGACAGAAACCTACAATGAGCAGTTCTTC
many	TRBD1	TRBJ1-1	TRBV30	CAWSRQGAEAFF	TGTGCCTGGTCTAGACAGGGGGCGGAAGCTTTCTTT
few	-	TRBJ1-2	TRBV10-1	CASSPTKGDAYTF	TGCGCCAGCAGCCCCACTAAGGGGGATGCCTACACCTTC
few	-	TRBJ2-7	TRBV27	CASGRREQYF	TGTGCCAGCGGCCGGCGCGAGCAGTACTTC
-	-	TRBJ2-2	TRBV20-1	CSAKPAGENTGELFF	TGCAGTGCCAAACCGGCAGGGGAGAACACCGGGGAGCTGTTTTTT
few	-	TRBJ1-6	TRBV19	CATGVANSPLHF	TGTGCCACGGGTGTTGCTAATTCACCCCTCCACTTT
-	TRBD1	TRBJ2-3	TRBV6-1	CASRRGAGGKTDTQYF	TGTGCCAGCCGAAGGGGGGCAGGGGGCAAAACAGATACGCAGTATTTT
-	-	TRBJ1-4	TRBV13	CASSLTGTHSLFF	TGTGCCAGCAGCTTAACCGGGACTCACTCTCTGTTTTTT
few	-	TRBJ1-5	TRBV7-6	CASSLAVRDQPQHF	TGTGCCAGCAGCTTAGCAGTCAGGGATCAGCCCCAGCATTTT
many	-	TRBJ2-2	TRBV6-1	CASTPPGEANTGELFF	TGTGCCAGCACCCCCCCAGGGGAGGCGAACACCGGGGAGCTGTTTTTT
many	TRBD2	TRBJ2-5	TRBV29-1	CSATGLAETQYF	TGCAGCGCCACCGGACTAGCGGAGACCCAGTACTTC
many	-	TRBJ1-2	TRBV7-9	CASSQELTNYGYTF	TGTGCCAGCAGTCAGGAACTAACTAACTATGGCTACACCTTC
few	TRBD1	TRBJ1-6	TRBV7-2	CASSPRGGGSPLHF	TGTGCCAGCAGCCCCCGAGGGGGCGGTTCACCCCTCCACTTT